This T cell receptor (beta chain) was sequenced in a study of OX40 agonist ivuxolimab in advanced cancers. The repertoire was sequenced with immunoSEQ multiplex PCR; TCRdb's copy has only in-frame clones and lacks some. The sample shows tens of thousands of clones, about 94% of them seen only once. This clone was seen a few times. As yet, its antigen is unknown. Germline assignment: CDR1 LNHDA and CDR2 SQIVND (reference sequence). The V gene lost 3 bases and the J gene lost 0 bases, with 6 bases spanning the gap. The CDR3 is 13 amino acids. Blood sampling was done at baseline, cycle 4 day 1, and cycle 7 day 1. Study-wide findings and caveats: The antigens recognized by the expanded peripheral T cells, that is their antigen specificity, were not determined. Partial responders receiving 0.1-3.0 mg/kg showed among the lowest clonal expansion.

The sequenced sample was CD4+ or CD8+ T cells sorted from blood, obtained in a trial of the OX40 agonist ivuxolimab. The sequence was collected from an adult with an advanced solid tumor such as melanoma, head and neck, liver or kidney cancer. The chain recombines TRBV19 with TRBJ2-7; D uncertain. CDR3 sequence: CASSIGPSYEQYF. CDR3 nucleotides: TGTGCCAGTAGTATCGGGCCCTCCTACGAGCAGTACTTC.